The clone carrying this T cell receptor beta chain was observed a single time. This entry comes from a study of blood T cell repertoires in COVID-19. Data came from immunoSEQ multiplex PCR; TCRdb stores just in-frame clones and leaves some out. The profile covers 110,000 or so clones, with about 85% appearing a single time and 1.5% to 1.9% taken by the ten largest. The CDR3 runs to 15 residues. Between the trimmed V and J ends, which lost 0 bases and 2 bases, there was a span of 10 bases. CDR1 is SGHRS and CDR2 is YFSETQ in the germline V gene. This sequence originates from a middle-aged man with acute or convalescent COVID-19. The chain is built from TRBV5-1 and TRBJ2-3; D unclear. The sample was peripheral blood. This CDR3 is CASSLGGTATDTQYF. CDR3 DNA sequence: TGCGCCAGCAGCTTGGGTGGCACAGCCACAGATACGCAGTATTTT.